The 15 T cell receptor beta chains listed next were all sequenced from one sample in a study of response to subunit inactivated influenza vaccine. TCRdb used MiXCR to reprocess the RT-PCR reads, holding one entry per CDR3 protein. The table lists around 540,000 distinct CDR3 sequences, approximately 12% of them singletons. Sequenced material: PBMCs from blood, taken on the day of vaccination. These TCRs come from a man between 50 and 59 years old who received an inactivated influenza vaccine.

This clonotype showed up many times. The chain links TRBV9 to TRBJ1-2; D possibly corresponds to TRBD1 (5 bases). Germline CDR1 and CDR2: SGDLS and YYNGEE. This CDR3 contains 13 residues. Trimming cost V 3 bases and J 5 bases, with 11 bases left between them. The CDR3 nucleotides read TGTGCCAGCAGCGCCGTGGGGGGGTATGGCTACACCTTC. It codes for CASSAVGGYGYTF.

This clonotype was detected a few times. The chain is built from TRBV7-2 and TRBJ2-1; 12 bases line up with TRBD1. Germline values: CDR1 SGHTA, CDR2 FQGNSA. The CDR3 sequence is 15 residues long. Unmatched junction bases numbered 5, after V lost 4 bases and J lost 7 bases. The CDR3 coding sequence is TGTGCCAGCAGCTGGGACAGGGGGCTTTCAAATGAGCAGTTCTTC. Amino acid sequence: CASSWDRGLSNEQFF.

This clonotype has a handful of counts. The DNA for the CDR3 is TGTGCCAGCAGCGCGACCACAGGTTCGCTAAATGAGCAGTTCTTC. The encoded protein is CASSATTGSLNEQFF. This chain joins TRBV12-3 or TRBV12-4 and TRBJ2-1; D might be TRBD1 (5 bases). With 6 bases removed from V and 7 bases from J, the gap between germline ends came to 19 bases. CDR3 length: 15 amino acids.

This clonotype was detected ten times or more. The CDR3 DNA sequence: TGTGCCAGCAGCTGGGGACAGGCGCCTACCTACGAGCAGTACTTC. This sequence encodes CASSWGQAPTYEQYF. The V call is TRBV5-6, the J call TRBJ2-7, with 8 bases lining up with TRBD1. The CDR3 is made up of 15 amino acids. Unmatched junction bases numbered 7, after V lost 3 bases and J lost 2 bases. Germline V lookup: CDR1 SGHDT, CDR2 YYEEEE.

This clonotype has only one observation. V is TRBV6-1 and J is TRBJ2-7, with unresolved D. In germline, CDR1 is MNHNS, CDR2 SASEGT. The CDR3 runs 13 residues. Trimming stripped 5 bases from V and 6 bases from J, with 14 bases between. In nucleotides, the CDR3 is TGTGCCAGCAGTAGTGGATTCCCTGTCGAGCAGTACTTC. Protein product: CASSSGFPVEQYF.

A few counts support this clonotype. Germline and junction disagree at one end, which may indicate a read error. This chain joins TRBV3-1 and TRBJ1-4, with a possible D match to TRBD1 (5 bases). The germline CDR1 and CDR2 sequences are LGHDT and YNNKEL (reference sequence). The length of the CDR3 is 12 residues. This CDR3 reads CASSDRGEGCQF. CDR3 sequence (DNA): TGTGCCAGCAGCGATCGAGGGGAGGGATGTCAATTT.

This clonotype was detected only a few times. V usage is TRBV11-2 and J usage is TRBJ1-2; TRBD1 is a possible D gene (5 bases). The CDR3 sequence is 12 residues long. CDR1 and CDR2 (germline): SGHAT, FQNNGV. Deletions cut 1 base from V and 8 bases from J, with 8 bases between. This CDR3 is CASSLGDWGYTF. As DNA, the CDR3 is TGTGCCAGCAGCTTAGGGGACTGGGGCTACACCTTC.

The chain combines TRBV27 with TRBJ2-7; tentatively, D is TRBD2 (6 bases). CDR3 size: 15 residues. Trimming cost V 5 bases and J 2 bases, with 16 bases left between them. Germline values: CDR1 MNHEY, CDR2 SMNVEV (reference sequence). The CDR3 protein is CASSLTAGSAYEQYF. The CDR3 region has the DNA TGTGCCAGCAGTCTAACGGCGGGATCGGCCTACGAGCAGTACTTC.

This clonotype has more than one count but fewer than ten. This rearrangement joins TRBV7-2 to TRBJ2-2; 13 bases fit TRBD2. Germline V gives CDR1 SGHTA, CDR2 FQGNSA. The CDR3 contains 17 residues. V shed 3 bases and J 2 bases; nucleotides not matched to a gene: 3. In nucleotides, the CDR3 is TGTGCCAGCAGCTTGAGGACTAGCGGGGGAAACACCGGGGAGCTGTTTTTT. Translated: CASSLRTSGGNTGELFF.

This clonotype was seen a handful of times. This sequence joins TRBV14 and TRBJ2-7, with TRBD2 matching over 11 bases. Germline trimming cut 1 base from V and 2 bases from J; bases unmatched to any gene: 10. The CDR3 spans 18 residues. In germline, CDR1 is SGHDN, CDR2 FVKESK. The CDR3 coding sequence is TGTGCCAGCAGCCAAGGAAATAGCGGGAGGGGAAGAGCCTACGAGCAGTACTTC. Residues: CASSQGNSGRGRAYEQYF. Full variable domain (rest looked up from reference TRBV14 and TRBJ2-7): EAGVTQFPSHSVIEKGQTVTLRCDPISGHDNLYWYRRVMGKEIKFLLHFVKESKQDESGMPNNRFLAERTGGTYSTLKVQPAELEDSGVYFCASSQGNSGRGRAYEQYFGPGTRLTVT.

The chain employs TRBV25-1 and TRBJ2-7, with D possibly TRBD1 on 6 matching bases. Trimming removed 6 bases from V and 3 bases from J, with 12 bases in between. The CDR3 is 13 amino acids. The germline gives CDR1 MGHDK, CDR2 SYGVNS. The CDR3 reads CASRAGQFYEQYF. CDR3 sequence (DNA): TGTGCCAGCAGGGCAGGACAGTTCTACGAGCAGTACTTC.

This clonotype has a count of ten or more. The J gene is TRBJ1-6, the V gene TRBV27; TRBD1 is a possible D gene (5 bases). The CDR3 consists of 14 residues. Germline CDR1 is MNHEY and CDR2 is SMNVEV (reference sequence). The V gene lost 5 bases and the J gene lost 5 bases, with 10 bases spanning the gap. Written as DNA, the CDR3 is TGTGCCAGCAGTAACCGACAGAATAATTCACCCCTCCACTTT. This codes for CASSNRQNNSPLHF.

Ten or more counts support this clonotype. The chain is built from TRBV29-1 and TRBJ2-1; a possible D gene is TRBD2 (5 bases). The ends were cut back, 8 bases at V and 4 bases at J, with 18 bases in the middle. Germline V gives CDR1 SQVTM, CDR2 ANQGSEA. The CDR3 sequence is 14 residues long. CDR3 amino acids: CSLLSGRSYNEQFF. The CDR3 nucleotides are TGCAGCTTACTAAGTGGGAGATCATACAATGAGCAGTTCTTC.

This clonotype was observed a handful of times. CDR3 in amino acids: CASSRSTVNTEAFF. In DNA, the CDR3 is TGTGCCAGCAGCCGATCGACAGTGAACACTGAAGCTTTCTTT. This chain links TRBV3-1 with TRBJ1-1; perhaps TRBD1 as D (5 bases). The CDR3 totals 14 residues. Germline V gene sequence: CDR1 LGHDT, CDR2 YNNKEL (reference sequence). Trimming took 4 bases from V and 0 from J, leaving 9 bases between them.

Only a few counts were recorded for this clonotype. The J gene is TRBJ2-3, the V gene TRBV7-2; TRBD1 is a possible D gene (5 bases). Deletions cut 5 bases from V and 5 bases from J, with 17 bases between. The CDR3 extends over 15 amino acids. Germline CDR1 SGHTA, CDR2 FQGNSA. The DNA of the CDR3 is TGTGCCAGCAGCGTGTCTTTCGTGGGGCAAGATACGCAGTATTTT. As protein: CASSVSFVGQDTQYF.